This T cell receptor (beta chain) was profiled in a study of blood T cells in healthy people across ages. Whole-study findings and limits: Per million T cells, the diversity of TCR beta decreased roughly linearly as age advanced. Long-lived donors had more naive CD4+ cells and higher diversity than aged donors.

CDR1 is SQVTM, CDR2 ANQGSEA, per germline. The CDR3 is 17 amino acids. V was trimmed by 7 bases and J by 1 base, leaving 25 bases between them. For the second PCR, which ran for 7 to 11 cycles, a sample-barcoded 5' primer and a J-beta primer mix were used. Each CDR3 protein is one row after TCRdb ran MiXCR on the 5' RACE reads. The sample consists of about 1.6 million distinct CDR3 sequences, roughly a third of them appearing once. Notes on this clonotype: The antigen is unknown.

This receptor was taken from a woman in her twenties or thirties in good health. V and J are TRBV29-1 and TRBJ1-1, with D perhaps TRBD1 (5 bases). The sequencing input was blood. The CDR3 DNA reads as TGCAGCGCACAGGCCGGGGGGAGAGGGGTCTCGAACACTGAAGCTTTCTTT. Translation gives CSAQAGGRGVSNTEAFF.